Below are 11 T cell receptor beta chains sequenced from a single sample in a study of T cells after yellow fever vaccination. TCRdb used MiXCR to reprocess the 5' RACE reads, holding one entry per CDR3 protein. Of around 100,000 distinct CDR3 sequences listed, 8.4% are singletons. Sequencing was performed on CD8+ T cells sorted from PBMCs, taken 45 days after the yellow fever booster vaccination. The receptors were gathered from a man under 40 who received the YFV17D yellow fever vaccine.

This clonotype was counted at least ten times. The CDR3 reads CASSPSVGYEQYF. CDR3 DNA sequence: TGTGCCAGCAGTCCTAGCGTAGGCTACGAGCAGTACTTC. V usage is TRBV7-8 and J usage is TRBJ2-7, with D tentatively TRBD2 (6 bases). Germline values: CDR1 SGHVS, CDR2 FQNEAQ. Trimming cost V 6 bases and J 3 bases, with 12 bases left between them. CDR3 length: 13 amino acids.

In this sample, this clonotype turned up many times. V and J are TRBV28 and TRBJ2-7; 7 bases are shared with TRBD2. V shed 7 bases, J shed 0 bases, and the junction held 6 bases outside the gene matches. Germline lookup yields CDR1 MDHEN and CDR2 SYDVKM. The CDR3 spans 14 residues. This CDR3 is CASNGLELSYEQYF. The CDR3 bases are TGTGCCAGCAATGGACTAGAGCTCTCCTACGAGCAGTACTTC.

This clonotype was detected many times. V is TRBV7-6 and J is TRBJ1-1; 10 nucleotides agree with TRBD1. The trim removed 0 bases at V and 6 bases at J, leaving 4 bases unmatched. Germline assignment: CDR1 SGHVS and CDR2 FNYEAQ. The CDR3 has 15 residues. The CDR3, as DNA: TGTGCCAGCAGCTTAGCCGCGGGGACAGGGGCTGAAGCTTTCTTT. This translates into CASSLAAGTGAEAFF.

This clonotype has a count of ten or more. An end of the junction does not agree with germline; a read error may underlie this. This rearrangement joins TRBV6-5 to TRBJ2-1; 7 bases are a match to TRBD1. The CDR3 length is 13 residues. Germline V CDR1 and CDR2: MNHEY, SVGAGI. The CDR3 DNA reads as TGTGCCAGCAGCTACTCCAGGGGGAATGAGCAGTTCTTC. Amino acids: CASSYSRGNEQFF.

Many counts were recorded for this clonotype. The CDR3 DNA reads TGCAGTGTTCCCTGGGTGCTAAACACCATATATTTT. Its protein is CSVPWVLNTIYF. The chain carries TRBV20-1 and TRBJ1-3; no reliable D call. Trimming cost V 7 bases and J 6 bases, with 13 bases left between them. The CDR3 has 12 residues. CDR1 is DFQATT, CDR2 SNEGSKA, per germline (reference sequence).

This clonotype was counted ten times or more. The V call is TRBV27, the J call TRBJ2-7; the D is unclear. Germline CDR1 reads MNHEY; CDR2 reads SMNVEV (reference sequence). V was shortened by 3 bases and J by 0 bases, with 9 bases between the two germline ends. The length of the CDR3 is 14 residues. The CDR3 sequence: CASSFGRSSYEQYF. CDR3 in DNA: TGTGCCAGCAGTTTTGGACGCTCCTCCTACGAGCAGTACTTC.

This clonotype was detected ten times or more. The chain carries TRBV28 and TRBJ2-7; tentatively, D is TRBD1 (6 bases). Per the germline V gene, CDR1 is MDHEN and CDR2 is SYDVKM. The CDR3 consists of 19 residues. V was cut by 2 bases and J by 3 bases, with 26 bases left in between. The CDR3 DNA is TGTGCCAGCAGTTTACCCCGTCCCCGAGACAGGCCGAATAACTACGAGCAGTACTTC. This translates into CASSLPRPRDRPNNYEQYF.

This clonotype was found many times. The CDR3, as DNA: TGCGCCAGCAGCCAAGCTCCTGCGGGAGGTAGCTCCTACGAGCAGTACTTC. This codes for CASSQAPAGGSSYEQYF. The gene calls are TRBV4-3 and TRBJ2-7; 8 nucleotides line up with TRBD2. The V segment lost 1 base and the J segment 0 bases; nucleotides outside the gene matches: 8. This CDR3 spans 17 amino acids. Germline V gene lookup returns CDR1 LGHNA and CDR2 YSLEER.

A few counts support this clonotype. The chain employs TRBV7-2 and TRBJ2-4; weak D call: TRBD2 (6 bases). CDR3 length equals 14 residues. Germline V lookup: CDR1 SGHTA, CDR2 FQGNSA. The V end lost 0 bases, the J end lost 11 bases, and 14 bases lay between the germline ends. CDR3 sequence reads: CASSLAGSPRLQYF. CDR3 DNA: TGTGCCAGCAGCTTAGCCGGGAGCCCTCGGCTTCAGTACTTC. The variable domain in full, with the rest retrieved from reference TRBV7-2 and TRBJ2-4, is GAGVSQSPSNKVTEKGKDVELRCDPISGHTALYWYRQSLGQGLEFLIYFQGNSAPDKSGLPSDRFSAERTGGSVSTLTIQRTQQEDSAVYLCASSLAGSPRLQYFGAGTRLSVL.

This clonotype appeared many times. The chain employs TRBV5-1 and TRBJ2-1; 9 bases are shared with TRBD1. The CDR3 totals 14 residues. Germline V CDR1 and CDR2: SGHRS, YFSETQ. With V trimmed by 5 bases and J by 4 bases, 4 bases remained unmatched. Here the CDR3 DNA reads TGCGCCAGCAGTCGGGACAGGGAGTACAATGAGCAGTTCTTC. The encoded protein is CASSRDREYNEQFF.

This clonotype appeared many times. V and J are TRBV6-4 and TRBJ2-7; 7 positions match TRBD1. In germline, CDR1 is MRHNA, CDR2 SNTAGT. Losses at the gene ends were 4 bases for V and 0 bases for J; bases not matched to a gene: 3. The CDR3 loop spans 14 amino acids. The CDR3 is CASSGGGLSYEQYF. The DNA of the CDR3 is TGTGCCAGCAGTGGAGGGGGCCTCTCCTACGAGCAGTACTTC.